This T cell receptor beta chain was identified during a study of T cells in Graves' hyperthyroidism and ophthalmopathy. For the study at large: Peripheral blood was collected at initial diagnosis, before any treatment. General study results and limits: Most expanded thyroid clonotypes above 0.001 recurred in blood.

Ophthalmopathy patients all had a Clinical Activity Score of at least 3, a NOSPECS grade of at least 4 and disease under 3 months old. This clonotype was counted ten times or more. Its antigen is not known. The ends lost 5 bases at V and 2 bases at J; junction bases unmatched: 7. Germline V gene sequence: CDR1 DFQATT, CDR2 SNEGSKA (reference sequence). CDR3 length: 14 amino acids. TCR beta CDR3 region amplification was performed from RNA transcripts. RT-PCR in the first round (using the HTBI primer set) targeted the TCR CDR3. MiXCR, applied by TCRdb to the multiplex PCR reads, yields one record per CDR3 protein. The table records about 500,000 distinct CDR3 sequences, 15% to 20% of them present only once.

The specimen was blood. This chain connects TRBV20-1 to TRBJ2-3; the match to TRBD2 covers 7 bases. The source of this sequence is a woman aged 30 to 39 with Graves' ophthalmopathy. This chain's CDR3 is CSAGTRGFTDTQYF. The DNA for the CDR3 is TGCAGTGCTGGGACGCGGGGGTTCACAGATACGCAGTATTTT.